Listed below are T cell receptor beta chains from one sample, sequenced in a study of PD-1 blockade in classical Hodgkin lymphoma. Measured with immunoSEQ multiplex PCR; TCRdb has only the in-frame clones, and not every one. The repertoire holds about 22,000 clones, with about 94% as singletons. Input material: peripheral blood mononuclear cells (PBMCs). These receptors were collected from a human donor with classical Hodgkin lymphoma. CDR3s include the opening cysteine and the closing phenylalanine or tryptophan. The order of the fields is J gene, D gene, clone size, CDR3 length, V gene, CDR3 DNA, CDR3 protein. The D gene is left open where the match is weak. Clone sizes are given selectively: once, few, many, or a class where the clone is expanded.

TRBJ2-1 TRBD2 few 17 TRBV9 TGTGCCAGCAGCCCAAAAGAGCGGGGGATTCTCTACAATGAGCAGTTCTTC CASSPKERGILYNEQFF
TRBJ1-2 - - 17 TRBV9 TGTGCCAGCAGCGTAGGCGGCGCCGGACAGACGGCGGGCGGCTACACCTTC CASSVGGAGQTAGGYTF
TRBJ2-5 TRBD1 - 13 TRBV18 TGTGCCAGCTCAGGACAGGGAGGAGAGACCCAGTACTTC CASSGQGGETQYF
TRBJ1-1 - - 13 TRBV10-3 TGTGCCATTTCAGACAGGTTGAACACTGAAGCTTTCTTT CAISDRLNTEAFF
TRBJ2-3 TRBD2 - 15 TRBV28 TGTGCCAGCATCTTTACGGGGGGGGGCACAGATACGCAGTATTTT CASIFTGGGTDTQYF
TRBJ1-1 - - 13 TRBV11-1 TGTGCCAGCAGCCCTAGGTGGAACACTGAAGCTTTCTTT CASSPRWNTEAFF
TRBJ1-5 - - 16 TRBV7-9 TGTGCCAGCAGCTTAGTTCCGGAGTATAGCAATCAGCCCCAGCATTTT CASSLVPEYSNQPQHF
TRBJ2-3 - - 18 TRBV18 TGTGCCAGCTCACCCCAAATCCCCAGCGGTGCAGGCACAGATACGCAGTATTTT CASSPQIPSGAGTDTQYF
TRBJ1-1 - - 13 TRBV14 TGTGCCAGCAGCCAAGAGTGGAACACTGAAGCTTTCTTT CASSQEWNTEAFF
TRBJ1-1 TRBD1 - 15 TRBV4-3 TGCGCCAGCGGCCAGGTAAACAGGGGATCCACTGAAGCTTTCTTT CASGQVNRGSTEAFF
TRBJ2-7 - - 14 TRBV7-2 TGTGCCAGCAGCTTAGAGGGTCACCTCTACGAGCAGTACTTC CASSLEGHLYEQYF
TRBJ1-4 TRBD1 - 14 TRBV18 TGTGCCAGCTCACTGCGACAGGGCGATGAAAAACTGTTTTTT CASSLRQGDEKLFF
TRBJ1-2 TRBD1 - 13 TRBV19 TGTGCCAGTAGTAACCAGGGGGCTGGAGGCTACACCTTC CASSNQGAGGYTF
TRBJ2-5 - - 15 TRBV19 TGTGCCAGTAGTATCCTCGGGACACCACAAGAGACCCAGTACTTC CASSILGTPQETQYF
TRBJ2-1 TRBD1 once 16 TRBV27 TGTGCCAGCAGCCGTTACCTCGGGACAGGGTACAATGAGCAGTTCTTC CASSRYLGTGYNEQFF
TRBJ1-2 TRBD1 - 16 TRBV27 TGTGCCAGCAGTTTGGACAGGGGAACTTCTAACTATGGCTACACCTTC CASSLDRGTSNYGYTF
TRBJ1-2 TRBD1 - 14 TRBV6-1 TGTGCCAGCAGCAAAACAGGGGGTGACTATGGCTACACCTTC CASSKTGGDYGYTF
TRBJ2-1 - - 16 TRBV4-3 TGCGCCAGCAGCCAAGATGTGGGGGGCTCCTACAATGAGCAGTTCTTC CASSQDVGGSYNEQFF
TRBJ1-3 - - 17 TRBV4-1 TGCGCCAGCAGCCAAGACCGGGCCCTAGGCTCTGGAAACACCATATATTTT CASSQDRALGSGNTIYF
TRBJ2-7 - - 13 TRBV7-9 TGTGCCAGCAGCCCTTTGGATGTCTACGAGCAGTACTTC CASSPLDVYEQYF
TRBJ1-2 - - 15 TRBV7-9 TGTGCCAGCAGCACCACGGAAATTCCGACTTATGGCTACACCTTC CASSTTEIPTYGYTF
TRBJ1-2 - - 14 TRBV27 TGTGCCAGCAGTTTCTCGGGGATAAACTATGGCTACACCTTC CASSFSGINYGYTF
TRBJ1-1 - - 12 TRBV25-1 TGTGCCAGCAGTGATGAGGCAGTTGAAGCTTTCTTT CASSDEAVEAFF
TRBJ2-5 - - 13 TRBV19 TGTGCCAGTAGTATTGACAGACAAGAGACCCAGTACTTC CASSIDRQETQYF
TRBJ2-7 - - 14 TRBV2 TGTGCCAGCAGTGAGGACAGAAGTTCCGAGCAGCAGTACTTC CASSEDRSSEQQYF
TRBJ2-5 TRBD1 - 15 TRBV6-5 TGTGCCAGCAGCCGCCTACAGGGGCGCGGGGAGACCCAGTACTTC CASSRLQGRGETQYF
TRBJ2-1 - - 14 TRBV27 TGTGCCAGCAGTTCCTTAGTTTTTAACAATGAGCAGTTCTTC CASSSLVFNNEQFF
TRBJ1-2 TRBD1 - 14 TRBV4-1 TGCGCCAGCTGGGAACAACAGGGGGCGCATGGCTACACCTTC CASWEQQGAHGYTF
TRBJ1-1 - once 16 TRBV4-3 TGCGCCAGCAGCGTCCAGACAGGCGTAATTCACACTGAAGCTTTCTTT CASSVQTGVIHTEAFF
TRBJ2-7 TRBD2 once 15 TRBV27 TGTGCCAGCAGTTTACTACGGGGGGTGCACTACGAGCAGTACTTC CASSLLRGVHYEQYF
TRBJ2-7 - - 14 TRBV6-6 TGTGCCAGCAGTTACTGGACAAAAACCTACGAGCAGTACTTC CASSYWTKTYEQYF
TRBJ2-1 TRBD2 - 15 TRBV6-4 TGTGCCAGCAGTGACTCAGGCGGGGGGGACAATGAGCAGTTCTTC CASSDSGGGDNEQFF
TRBJ2-1 - - 15 TRBV18 TGTGCCAGCTCGAGGGACAGCGGGACCTACAATGAGCAGTTCTTC CASSRDSGTYNEQFF
TRBJ2-2 TRBD1 - 16 TRBV28 TGTGCCAGCAGCACCCCGGGACAGGTTAACACCGGGGAGCTGTTTTTT CASSTPGQVNTGELFF
TRBJ2-2 - - 14 TRBV5-8 TGTGCCAGCAGCTCGCTACAAGACACCGGGGAGCTGTTTTTT CASSSLQDTGELFF
TRBJ2-1 - - 15 TRBV9 TGTGCCAGCAGCGTAGAGGGACACCACTACAATGAGCAGTTCTTC CASSVEGHHYNEQFF
TRBJ1-6 TRBD1 - 15 TRBV14 TGTGCCAGCAGCCAAGACAGGGGGCGAAATTCACCCCTCCACTTT CASSQDRGRNSPLHF
TRBJ2-1 - once 18 TRBV4-3 TGCGCCAGCAGCCAAGAGCCTTCCGGGACACTTTTCTACAATGAGCAGTTCTTC CASSQEPSGTLFYNEQFF
TRBJ2-7 - - 12 TRBV6-5 TGTGCCAGCAGTAACGACGGCTACGAGCAGTACTTC CASSNDGYEQYF
TRBJ2-1 - once 15 TRBV27 TGTGCCAGCAGTTTAGGGGGAAGGTCCTACAATGAGCAGTTCTTC CASSLGGRSYNEQFF
TRBJ2-2 - - 17 TRBV7-3 TGTGCCAGCAGCTTAAGGGGGGACCCCCTGCACAGCGGGGAGCTGTTTTTT CASSLRGDPLHSGELFF
TRBJ2-3 - - 16 TRBV21-1 TGTGCCAGCAGCAAAGAAAGACAGCGAAGCACAGATACGCAGTATTTT CASSKERQRSTDTQYF
TRBJ1-2 - - 13 TRBV6-5 TGTGCCAGCAGCAAGAGGGGGTCGGGCGGCTACACCTTC CASSKRGSGGYTF
TRBJ1-2 - - 13 TRBV2 TGTGCCAGCAGGACCTTGAGAAGCGCCTCATCCACCTTC CASRTLRSASSTF
TRBJ1-1 TRBD1 - 15 TRBV13 TGTGCCAGCAGCGGACAGGGGGCGAGGAACACTGAAGCTTTCTTT CASSGQGARNTEAFF
TRBJ2-7 - - 14 TRBV18 TGTGCCAGCTCCCCCGGTTTAGCGGTGGACGAGCAGTACTTC CASSPGLAVDEQYF
TRBJ1-2 - once 14 TRBV6-1 TGTGCCAGCCTGGGGATTTCAGGGAACTATGGCTACACCTTC CASLGISGNYGYTF
TRBJ2-3 - few 16 TRBV5-1 TGCGCCAGCAGCTGGGCTGGACAGGAGGGCCTAAATACGCAGTATTTT CASSWAGQEGLNTQYF
TRBJ2-3 - - 15 TRBV7-3 TGTGCCAGCAGCTTACTCCCAGGCCCTGGAGATACGCAGTATTTT CASSLLPGPGDTQYF